The 13 T cell receptor beta chains presented below share a single source sample, sequenced in a study of response to subunit inactivated influenza vaccine. TCRdb recomputed calls from the RT-PCR reads with MiXCR, one row per CDR3 protein. The table has 490,000 or so distinct CDR3 sequences, approximately 7.7% seen once. The sample in question was PBMCs from blood, obtained around 25 months after vaccination. The receptors were gathered from a man between 50 and 75 years old who received an inactivated influenza vaccine.

This chain uses TRBV6-5 with TRBJ2-7; no clear D gene. Trimming left V 0 bases short and J 2 bases short, with 11 bases between. CDR3 length equals 15 residues. Germline-derived CDR1 and CDR2 are MNHEY and SVGAGI. The CDR3 sequence: CASSYSSGTTYEQYF. The CDR3 DNA reads as TGTGCCAGCAGTTACTCTTCAGGAACCACCTACGAGCAGTACTTC.

In this sample, this clonotype turned up a few times. The V call is TRBV5-1, the J call TRBJ2-2, with D uncertain. Germline V gene sequence: CDR1 SGHRS, CDR2 YFSETQ. The CDR3 covers 14 residues. V gave up 0 bases and J gave up 3 bases, with 6 bases separating them. CDR3 protein: CASSLVADTGELFF. The CDR3 coding sequence is TGCGCCAGCAGCTTGGTGGCAGACACCGGGGAGCTGTTTTTT.

This clonotype was seen only a few times. This sequence joins TRBV7-9 and TRBJ2-2; weak D call: TRBD2 (5 bases). This CDR3 contains 16 residues. Germline V gene sequence: CDR1 SEHNR, CDR2 FQNEAQ (reference sequence). V was shortened by 3 bases and J by 7 bases, with 18 bases between the two germline ends. CDR3 sequence (DNA): TGTGCCAGCAGCTTTAGTATAAGCGGTAACGGCGGGGAGCTGTTTTTT. Its protein product is CASSFSISGNGGELFF.

This clonotype was seen a few times. This chain links TRBV30 with TRBJ2-5; D could derive from TRBD1 or TRBD2 (7 bases each). CDR3 length: 14 residues. The germline gives CDR1 GTSNPN, CDR2 SVGIG (reference sequence). With 7 bases removed from V and 4 bases from J, the gap between germline ends came to 19 bases. CDR3 residues: CALGGRGGRETQYF. DNA of the CDR3: TGTGCCTTGGGGGGCAGGGGGGGCAGAGAGACCCAGTACTTC.

The chain recombines TRBV7-3 with TRBJ1-2, with D possibly matching TRBD1 (6 bases). The CDR3 has 17 amino acids. The ends were cut back, 2 bases at V and 0 bases at J, with 16 bases in the middle. CDR1 and CDR2 from the germline V gene are SGHTA and FQGTGA. The CDR3 coding sequence is TGTGCCAGCAGCTTATCGTTAGGGCGGACAGCTAACTATGGCTACACCTTC. Residues: CASSLSLGRTANYGYTF. Full variable domain (rest looked up from reference TRBV7-3 and TRBJ1-2): GAGVSQTPSNKVTEKGKYVELRCDPISGHTALYWYRQSLGQGPEFLIYFQGTGAADDSGLPNDRFFAVRPEGSVSTLKIQRTERGDSAVYLCASSLSLGRTANYGYTFGSGTRLTVV.

This clonotype was picked up many times. The chain has TRBV20-1 and TRBJ1-2, with D unresolved. Germline V gene data show CDR1 as DFQATT and CDR2 as SNEGSKA (reference sequence). The CDR3 is 12 residues long. V dropped 0 bases and J dropped 8 bases, with 10 bases sitting between them. CDR3 DNA sequence: TGCAGTGCTAGAGATACGCCGGGGGGCTACACCTTC. It is translated as CSARDTPGGYTF.

This clonotype was counted a few times. An end of the junction does not agree with germline; a read error may underlie this. The CDR3 DNA reads TGCAGCGTCGAAGGACTAGCGGGAGGGCCGTTGAATGAGCAGTTCTTC. Translating gives CSVEGLAGGPLNEQFF. The chain has TRBV29-1 and TRBJ2-1, with TRBD2 matching over 15 bases. CDR1 and CDR2 (germline): SQVTM, ANQGSEA. The CDR3 covers 16 residues.

The sample holds a few counts of this clonotype. The chain joins TRBV5-1 to TRBJ2-7; maybe TRBD2 (7 bases). Germline-derived CDR1 and CDR2 are SGHRS and YFSETQ. Trimming took 4 bases from V and 5 from J, leaving 13 bases between them. CDR3 length: 13 amino acids. CDR3 region: CASSTGGRNEQYF. The CDR3 DNA reads as TGCGCCAGCAGCACCGGGGGGCGTAACGAGCAGTACTTC.

The rearrangement uses TRBV12-3 or TRBV12-4 and TRBJ2-3; TRBD2 matches at 9 bases. The J segment lost 5 bases and the V segment lost 6 bases, leaving 12 bases of the junction unmatched. This CDR3 contains 16 residues. The chain's CDR3 is CASSPMAGGPGDTQYF. DNA for the CDR3: TGTGCCAGCAGCCCCATGGCGGGAGGGCCAGGAGATACGCAGTATTTT.

The chain recombines TRBV7-8 with TRBJ2-3, with D possibly TRBD2 on 5 matching bases. The CDR3 has 12 amino acids. Germline V gene data show CDR1 as SGHVS and CDR2 as FQNEAQ. Trimming shortened V by 5 bases and J by 7 bases, and 10 bases separated the two germline ends. This CDR3 reads CASSDGLNTQYF. The CDR3 DNA reads as TGTGCCAGCAGCGATGGACTTAATACGCAGTATTTT.

This clonotype was counted only a few times. The chain is built from TRBV20-1 and TRBJ2-2; D is perhaps TRBD1 or TRBD2 (5 bases each). This CDR3 region has 14 residues. V was shortened by 3 bases and J by 4 bases, with 12 bases between the two germline ends. Germline V CDR1 and CDR2: DFQATT, SNEGSKA (reference sequence). The CDR3 DNA is TGCAGTGCTAGGGGTGGGGGTCTCACCGGGGAGCTGTTTTTT. Its protein is CSARGGGLTGELFF.

This clonotype appeared many times. The J gene is TRBJ2-1, the V gene TRBV4-2, with D perhaps matching TRBD2 (5 bases). Per the germline V gene, CDR1 is LGHNA and CDR2 is YNFKEQ. V lost 0 bases and J lost 7, with 10 bases in between. The CDR3 extends over 14 amino acids. This CDR3 is CASSQEIGRNEQFF. DNA for the CDR3: TGTGCCAGCAGCCAAGAGATTGGGAGAAATGAGCAGTTCTTC.

The V and J genes are TRBV4-2 and TRBJ2-1, with 10 nucleotides matching TRBD2. Germline CDR1 reads LGHNA; CDR2 reads YNFKEQ. V trimming: 4 bases; J trimming: 6 bases; junction bases outside the gene matches: 9. This CDR3 is built from 16 residues. CDR3 loop: CASSRAGTSDGNEQFF. The CDR3 DNA reads as TGTGCCAGCAGCCGGGCCGGGACTAGCGACGGCAATGAGCAGTTCTTC.